A single sample gave rise to the 21 T cell receptor beta chains below, sequenced in a study of CD4 T cells in relation to SARS-CoV-2 and coronaviruses. Unexposed donor CD4+ T cells date from about 2011-2019, before the COVID-19 pandemic. Isolation of CD4+ T cells took place after less than twelve days in culture. No antigens are known for them. The method was immunoSEQ multiplex PCR; TCRdb's version includes in-frame clones alone and lacks a portion of them. This table holds tens of thousands of clones, around 80% found once. Sequenced material: CD4+ T cells from PBMCs, cultured in vitro. The receptors come from a human donor in good health.

This chain uses TRBV30 with TRBJ2-7; TRBD2 matches 10 bases. CDR3 size: 13 residues. Per the germline V gene, CDR1 is GTSNPN and CDR2 is SVGIG (reference sequence). Trimming removed 7 bases from V and 3 bases from J; junction bases left unmatched: 6. The CDR3 protein is CASSGSRNYEQYF. The DNA for the CDR3 is TGTGCCTCTAGCGGGAGCCGGAACTACGAGCAGTACTTC.

J is TRBJ2-1 and V is TRBV29-1; TRBD2 might be the D (6 bases). Trimming removed 7 bases at V and 15 bases at J, with 22 bases between. This CDR3 contains 12 residues. Germline V lookup: CDR1 SQVTM, CDR2 ANQGSEA. The CDR3: CSAGERHRFGFF. CDR3 nucleotide sequence: TGCAGCGCGGGGGAGCGTCACCGGTTTGGGTTCTTC.

The gene calls are TRBV6-5 and TRBJ2-7; 10 bases align to TRBD1. This CDR3 region has 15 residues. The trim removed 6 bases at V and 2 bases at J, leaving 7 bases unmatched. CDR1 and CDR2 from the germline V gene are MNHEY and SVGAGI. Here the CDR3 reads CASRSGTGVAYEQYF. CDR3 in DNA: TGTGCCAGCAGGTCCGGGACAGGGGTAGCCTACGAGCAGTACTTC.

The chain joins TRBV19 to TRBJ2-7; D is possibly TRBD1 (5 bases). Trimming removed 1 base at V and 4 bases at J, with 20 bases between. The CDR3 has 17 residues. Germline V gene data show CDR1 as LNHDA and CDR2 as SQIVND (reference sequence). This CDR3 reads CASSIAPGPLRKYEQYF. The CDR3 DNA reads TGTGCCAGTAGTATAGCCCCAGGGCCCTTACGAAAATACGAGCAGTACTTC.

The V call is TRBV7-9, the J call TRBJ2-7, with TRBD1 matching over 7 bases. CDR3 length: 12 amino acids. Per germline, CDR1 SEHNR and CDR2 FQNEAQ (reference sequence). V shed 5 bases and J 9 bases; nucleotides not matched to a gene: 7. CDR3 sequence: CASSPEGGVQYF. CDR3 in DNA: TGTGCCAGCAGCCCCGAAGGGGGCGTGCAGTACTTC.

This clone was detected once. The chain recombines TRBV15 with TRBJ2-1; possible D gene TRBD2, 7 bases. The length of the CDR3 is 16 residues. Germline V gene data show CDR1 as LNHNV and CDR2 as YYDKDF (reference sequence). Trimming removed 5 bases from V and 4 bases from J, with 18 bases in between. In DNA, the CDR3 is TGTGCCACCAGCCCCCGAGGGGGGGCTGGATACAATGAGCAGTTCTTC. This codes for CATSPRGGAGYNEQFF.

J is TRBJ2-5 and V is TRBV6-1; TRBD1 agrees at 9 bases. Trimming took 1 base from V and 7 from J; bases not matched to a gene: 4. Germline V gene sequence: CDR1 MNHNS, CDR2 SASEGT. This CDR3 region has 14 residues. In DNA form, the CDR3 reads TGTGCCAGCAGTGAAGGGACAGGGGTGGGGACCCAGTACTTC. Translated: CASSEGTGVGTQYF.

V gene TRBV10-3 combines with J gene TRBJ1-5, with no clear D. This CDR3 comprises 14 residues. Germline lookup yields CDR1 ENHRY and CDR2 SYGVKD. The V and J ends lost 1 base and 7 bases respectively, with 11 bases between them. Here the CDR3 DNA reads TGTGCCATCAGTGAGTTGGGTGGAGGCCAGCCCCAGCATTTT. It yields the protein CAISELGGGQPQHF.

This chain joins TRBV5-1 and TRBJ2-1; 10 nucleotides align to TRBD2. The CDR3 spans 14 residues. J lost 6 bases, V lost 6 bases, and 6 bases had no gene match. Germline values: CDR1 SGHRS, CDR2 YFSETQ. Here the CDR3 reads CASTPGLALNEQFF. CDR3 nucleotide sequence: TGCGCCAGCACCCCGGGACTAGCGCTCAATGAGCAGTTCTTC.

The genes are TRBV7-9 and TRBJ2-1; D is unresolved. V gave up 5 bases and J gave up 7 bases, with 9 bases separating them. The V gene's germline CDR1 is SEHNR and CDR2 FQNEAQ (reference sequence). The CDR3 covers 12 residues. CDR3 in DNA: TGTGCCAGCAGCACTAAGCAGAATGAGCAGTTCTTC. Its translation: CASSTKQNEQFF.

This clone was seen a handful of times. The chain employs TRBV5-1 and TRBJ1-3, with a weak D call TRBD1 (5 bases). Trimming took off 0 bases at V and 2 bases at J, with 15 bases between the two ends. CDR3 length equals 17 residues. Germline values: CDR1 SGHRS, CDR2 YFSETQ. The chain's CDR3 is CASSLEPSPGPGNTIYF. The CDR3 DNA is TGCGCCAGCAGCTTGGAGCCCTCTCCAGGGCCTGGAAACACCATATATTTT.

The chain combines TRBV28 with TRBJ1-2; D not certain. The CDR3 length is 14 residues. Trimming took 5 bases from V and 8 from J, leaving 18 bases between them. Germline assignment: CDR1 MDHEN and CDR2 SYDVKM. CDR3: CASSLPDWRVGYTF. CDR3 nucleotide sequence: TGTGCCAGCAGTCTCCCGGACTGGCGTGTAGGCTACACCTTC.

This clone was observed a few times. The genes are TRBV5-1 and TRBJ1-1; D ambiguous. CDR1 and CDR2 (germline): SGHRS, YFSETQ. Between the trimmed V and J ends, which lost 2 bases and 1 base, there was a span of 9 bases. This CDR3 is 14 amino acids long. The CDR3 DNA follows: TGCGCCAGCAGCTTAGATATCAGGAACACTGAAGCTTTCTTT. Amino acid sequence: CASSLDIRNTEAFF.

The chain has TRBV24-1 and TRBJ2-3; 10 nucleotides match TRBD1. Germline CDR1 and CDR2: KGHDR and SFDVKD. The CDR3 totals 17 residues. J gave up 4 bases and V 2 bases, and 8 bases lay outside the gene matches. The chain's CDR3 is CATSDSPRQGASDTQYF. The DNA of the CDR3 is TGTGCCACCAGTGATTCACCACGACAGGGGGCATCAGATACGCAGTATTTT.

V gene TRBV9 combines with J gene TRBJ1-2; 7 bases are shared with TRBD1. Per germline, CDR1 SGDLS and CDR2 YYNGEE. V was clipped by 1 base and J by 2 bases; unmatched bases: 11. The CDR3 consists of 17 residues. The CDR3 DNA sequence: TGTGCCAGCAGCGTATCGAGGGACAGAACCCCCAACTATGGCTACACCTTC. Translated, it gives CASSVSRDRTPNYGYTF.

CDR3 DNA sequence: TGTGCCAGCAGTTATTCCGGGGGGCTGAAAAACACTGAAGCTTTCTTT. This sequence encodes CASSYSGGLKNTEAFF. The gene calls are TRBV28 and TRBJ1-1; maybe TRBD1 (6 bases). From germline, CDR1 is MDHEN and CDR2 SYDVKM. The V gene lost 4 bases and the J gene lost 2 bases, with 17 bases spanning the gap. CDR3 length equals 16 residues.

This clone has more than one count but fewer than ten. The V call is TRBV7-3, the J call TRBJ2-2; D gene unclear. Deletions cut 5 bases from V and 8 bases from J, with 9 bases between. Per the germline V gene, CDR1 is SGHTA and CDR2 is FQGTGA. The CDR3 extends over 12 amino acids. The CDR3 DNA reads as TGTGCCAGCAGCCACCCGCGGGGGGAGCTGTTTTTT. It encodes CASSHPRGELFF.

The chain recombines TRBV5-4 with TRBJ2-7; 11 nucleotides agree with TRBD2. This CDR3 comprises 14 residues. In germline, CDR1 is SGHNT, CDR2 YYREEE (reference sequence). Germline trimming cut 6 bases from V and 4 bases from J; bases unmatched to any gene: 6. Here the CDR3 reads CASKIAGGRYEQYF. CDR3 bases: TGTGCCAGCAAGATAGCGGGAGGGCGTTACGAGCAGTACTTC.

V and J are TRBV29-1 and TRBJ2-3; D is undetermined. V was trimmed by 3 bases and J by 2 bases, leaving 6 bases between them. Germline V gene sequence: CDR1 SQVTM, CDR2 ANQGSEA. The CDR3 contains 12 residues. CDR3 DNA sequence: TGCAGCGTTGAGCCTACCACAGATACGCAGTATTTT. Amino acids: CSVEPTTDTQYF.

The V and J genes are TRBV5-1 and TRBJ2-1, with 9 bases identical to TRBD2. Germline CDR1 SGHRS, CDR2 YFSETQ. This CDR3 has 16 amino acids. Unmatched junction bases numbered 6, after V lost 3 bases and J lost 2 bases. The CDR3 coding sequence is TGCGCCAGCAGCTGGCGGGGGGGAGGGGCCTACAATGAGCAGTTCTTC. Its translation is CASSWRGGGAYNEQFF.

The CDR3 region has the DNA TGTGCCAGCAGCGTTGGGGGACACTCCACAGATACGCAGTATTTT. Translated, it gives CASSVGGHSTDTQYF. The chain employs TRBV9 and TRBJ2-3, with a tentative D call TRBD1 (6 bases). The germline gives CDR1 SGDLS, CDR2 YYNGEE. The V gene lost 2 bases and the J gene lost 2 bases, with 12 bases spanning the gap. The CDR3 consists of 15 residues.